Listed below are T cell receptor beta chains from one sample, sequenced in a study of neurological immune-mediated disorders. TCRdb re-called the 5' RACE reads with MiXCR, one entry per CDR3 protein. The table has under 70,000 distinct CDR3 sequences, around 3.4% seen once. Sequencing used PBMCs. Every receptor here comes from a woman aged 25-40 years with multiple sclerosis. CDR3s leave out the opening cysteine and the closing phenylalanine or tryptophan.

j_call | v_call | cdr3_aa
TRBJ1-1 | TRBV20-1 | SANLYRGSRTEAF
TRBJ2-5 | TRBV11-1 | ASSFGPGGETQY
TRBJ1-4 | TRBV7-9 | ASSLVAGKEKLF
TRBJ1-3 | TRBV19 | ASLDRPSSGNTIY
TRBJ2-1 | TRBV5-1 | ASSISGSGNEQF
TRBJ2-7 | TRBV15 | ATSRDGIKYEQY
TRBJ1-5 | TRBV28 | ASSSGGVNQPQN
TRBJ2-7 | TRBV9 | ASSVATWSYEQY
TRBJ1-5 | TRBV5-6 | ASSRLGQGQPQH
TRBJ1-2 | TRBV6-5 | ATLVANYGYT
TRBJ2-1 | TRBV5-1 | ASSVDLGTYNEQF
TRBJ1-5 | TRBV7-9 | ASSRFGQPQH
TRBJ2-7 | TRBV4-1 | ASSQAQGAYEQY
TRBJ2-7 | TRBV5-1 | ASSLYGYEQY